Listed below are T cell receptor beta chains from one sample, sequenced in a study of cytomegalovirus exposure and HLA in healthy donors. TCRdb's table, derived via immunoSEQ multiplex PCR, lists solely in-frame clones and lacks some. The data contain 95,000 to 130,000 clones, around 75% of them seen just once; the ten biggest clones take up around 1.5%. The sequencing sample was made of PBMCs. These receptors were collected from a woman in her late teens or twenties in good health and CMV-seronegative. The CDR3 runs from the conserved cysteine through the conserved F or W. The order of the fields is D gene, J gene, V gene, clone size, CDR3 DNA, CDR3 protein. D genes are given only for firm matches. Clone size, where shown, is once, few, many, or a class for clones that have expanded.

-,TRBJ2-7,TRBV5-6,-,TGTGCCAGCAGCGTCACCTACGAGCAGTACTTC,CASSVTYEQYF
-,TRBJ2-2,TRBV19,-,TGTGCCAGTACCTCGCAGTTTCTCGGGGAGCTGTTTTTT,CASTSQFLGELFF
-,TRBJ2-7,TRBV5-1,few,TGCGCCAGCAGCTTGGACAGCCTAAACCTCTACGAGCAGTACTTC,CASSLDSLNLYEQYF
-,TRBJ1-5,TRBV4-1,-,TGCGCCAGCAGCCTTCAGGGTGGTAGCAATCAGCCCCAGCATTTT,CASSLQGGSNQPQHF
-,TRBJ1-4,TRBV7-9,-,TGTGCGGGGCAGGCCGCCTCCGACTTTAATGAAAAACTGTTTTTT,CAGQAASDFNEKLFF
-,TRBJ2-5,TRBV15,once,TGTGCCACCAGCAGAGATAAAGAGACCCAGTACTTC,CATSRDKETQYF
-,TRBJ1-1,TRBV5-4,once,TGTGCCAGCAGCTATCCCGGACAGCGTGAAGCTTTCTTT,CASSYPGQREAFF
-,TRBJ1-1,TRBV5-4,few,TGTGCCAGCAGCCCGAGTGGGGGCAGGGTCACTGAAGCTTTCTTT,CASSPSGGRVTEAFF
-,TRBJ2-7,TRBV2,-,TGTGCCAGCAAAGGAGCCTACGAGCAGTACTTC,CASKGAYEQYF
TRBD1,TRBJ1-5,TRBV6-1,-,TGTGCCAGCAGTACGACAGGGGGTAGCAATCAGCCCCAGCATTTT,CASSTTGGSNQPQHF
-,TRBJ1-5,TRBV6-1,-,TGTGCCAGCACCCTAAGCATGGGGGGTAATCAGCCCCAGCATTTT,CASTLSMGGNQPQHF
-,TRBJ1-5,TRBV25-1,-,TGTGCCAGTTCCAGGAGGATCGGCAATCAGCCCCAGCATTTT,CASSRRIGNQPQHF
TRBD2,TRBJ2-5,TRBV28,-,TGTGCCAGCGGGGCGGGGGGGCGAGAGACCCAGTACTTC,CASGAGGRETQYF
-,TRBJ1-1,TRBV5-1,-,TGCGCCAGCAGCTCCCCTATTGACACTGAAGCCTTCTTT,CASSSPIDTEAFF
TRBD1,TRBJ2-7,TRBV30,-,TGTGCCGTCGGCCGGGACAGACGATCCGAGCAGTACTTC,CAVGRDRRSEQYF
TRBD1,TRBJ1-3,TRBV4-1,-,TGCGCCAGCAAGGAGGGGGCGGGAAACACCATATATTTT,CASKEGAGNTIYF
-,TRBJ2-2,TRBV28,-,TGTGCCAGCAGTTTCTGGGCCAGGACGAACACCGGGGAGCTGTTTTTT,CASSFWARTNTGELFF
TRBD2,TRBJ2-5,TRBV9,-,TGTGCCAGCAGCGTAGGACTAGCGAAGAAAGAGACCCAGTACTTC,CASSVGLAKKETQYF
-,TRBJ1-5,TRBV5-1,once,TGCGCCAGCAGCTTAACAGGGAATAGCAATCAGCCCCAGCATTTT,CASSLTGNSNQPQHF
TRBD2,TRBJ2-2,TRBV4-2,-,TGTGCCAGCAGCCAAGGAAGACTAGCGGGGGGGCGGGACACCGGGGAGCTGTTTTTT,CASSQGRLAGGRDTGELFF
TRBD1,TRBJ1-1,TRBV5-1,-,TGCGCCAGCAGCCCGACAGGGTGGGATAGCGCTTTCTTT,CASSPTGWDSAFF
-,TRBJ1-3,TRBV5-1,-,TGCGCCAGCAGCTTGGAGGGGGTCACATCTGGAAACACCATATATTTT,CASSLEGVTSGNTIYF
-,TRBJ1-2,TRBV5-4,-,TGTGCCAGCAGCTCCGGACAGACCTACTATGGCTACACCTTC,CASSSGQTYYGYTF
TRBD1,TRBJ1-6,TRBV6-5,few,TGTGCCAGCAGCCACGGGACAGGGGGTTCACCCCTCCACTTT,CASSHGTGGSPLHF
-,TRBJ2-7,TRBV28,few,TGTGCCAGCAGTTTTCGAGGGCAGAGCTCCTACGAGCAGTACTTC,CASSFRGQSSYEQYF
-,TRBJ2-5,TRBV5-6,once,TGTGCCAGCAGCTTGGTTGGGCGTGAGCAAGAGACCCAGTACTTC,CASSLVGREQETQYF
-,TRBJ1-1,TRBV5-4,once,TGTGCCAGCAGCTTGGGGGGAGATGAAGCTTTCTTT,CASSLGGDEAFF
-,TRBJ2-1,TRBV12-5,-,TGTGCTAGTGGTTTGGTCCGGGACTTAACCACCAATGAGCAGTTCTTC,CASGLVRDLTTNEQFF
TRBD1,TRBJ2-7,TRBV19,-,TGTGCCAGTAGTATCGGACAGGGGGTATCCTACGAGCAGTACTTC,CASSIGQGVSYEQYF
TRBD1,TRBJ1-4,TRBV27,-,TGTGCCAGCAGTTTAAGGTGGGACAGAACCAATGAAAAACTGTTTTTT,CASSLRWDRTNEKLFF
TRBD1,TRBJ2-7,TRBV29-1,-,TGCAGCGTTATGACAGGGGGCAACGAGCAGTACTTC,CSVMTGGNEQYF
-,TRBJ2-7,TRBV2,-,TGTGCCAGCAGTGAAATGCAGGGTACCTACGAGCAGTACTTC,CASSEMQGTYEQYF
-,TRBJ1-4,TRBV10-2,-,TGCGCCAGCAGTGAGGTGGGGCAGGGTGAAAAACTGTTTTTT,CASSEVGQGEKLFF
-,TRBJ1-1,TRBV28,once,TGTGCCAGCAGCCGTAACAAGATACCTGAAGCTTTCTTT,CASSRNKIPEAFF
-,TRBJ1-1,TRBV6-5,-,TGTGCCAGCACCCCCGCGCTGGGGCTTCGAACTGAAGCTTTCTTT,CASTPALGLRTEAFF
TRBD1,TRBJ2-7,TRBV28,-,TGTGCCAGCAGTTTTGGCGACAGGGGGGGCTACGAGCAGTACTTC,CASSFGDRGGYEQYF
-,TRBJ2-4,TRBV30,-,TGTGCCTGGAGTGTTTCAGGGCGATCGGGAAACATTCAGTACTTC,CAWSVSGRSGNIQYF
TRBD1,TRBJ1-3,TRBV5-1,few,TGCGCCAGCAGCTTGGGACAGGGTAACACCATATATTTT,CASSLGQGNTIYF
-,TRBJ2-1,TRBV7-9,-,TGTGCCAGCAGCCGACTTTACAATGAGCAGTTCTTC,CASSRLYNEQFF
TRBD2,TRBJ2-7,TRBV28,-,TGTGCCAGCAGCCGAGGGTACCCAGCGGGGGGTCCTTATAAGTACGAGCAGTACTTC,CASSRGYPAGGPYKYEQYF
TRBD1,TRBJ1-2,TRBV7-9,-,TGTGCCAGCAGCACCCGCGGGGACAGACCCCTCTATGGCTACACCTTC,CASSTRGDRPLYGYTF
-,TRBJ2-5,TRBV7-9,once,TGTGCCAGCAGCTTAACGTTAGGGGGCCAAGAGACCCAGTACTTC,CASSLTLGGQETQYF
-,TRBJ1-2,TRBV7-9,few,TGTGCCAGCAGCTCTAAAGCGACGGGATGGACCTTC,CASSSKATGWTF
TRBD1,TRBJ2-5,TRBV28,-,TGTGCCAGTGATTCAGGGGGTCGGGAGACCCAGTACTTC,CASDSGGRETQYF
-,TRBJ1-1,TRBV20-1,-,TGCAGTGCCACCTACGGTGGTGAAGCTTTCTTT,CSATYGGEAFF
TRBD1,TRBJ2-7,TRBV13,-,TGTGCCAGCAGGTTGACGACAGGGTCAGACGAGCAGTACTTC,CASRLTTGSDEQYF
TRBD1,TRBJ2-5,TRBV19,-,TGTGCCAGTAGTATTCGGGGGACAGGGGGCGGGACCCAGTACTTC,CASSIRGTGGGTQYF
TRBD1,TRBJ1-2,TRBV5-1,-,TGCGCCAGCAGCCAGGAAACGACAGGGAGGTATGGCTACACCTTC,CASSQETTGRYGYTF
-,TRBJ2-7,TRBV28,-,TGTGCCAGCAGAAAACAGGGTAGTCGCGGCGAGCAGTACTTC,CASRKQGSRGEQYF
-,TRBJ2-7,TRBV11-2,-,TGTGCCAGCAGCTTGTACAGCTCGTTAACCTACGAGCAGTACTTC,CASSLYSSLTYEQYF